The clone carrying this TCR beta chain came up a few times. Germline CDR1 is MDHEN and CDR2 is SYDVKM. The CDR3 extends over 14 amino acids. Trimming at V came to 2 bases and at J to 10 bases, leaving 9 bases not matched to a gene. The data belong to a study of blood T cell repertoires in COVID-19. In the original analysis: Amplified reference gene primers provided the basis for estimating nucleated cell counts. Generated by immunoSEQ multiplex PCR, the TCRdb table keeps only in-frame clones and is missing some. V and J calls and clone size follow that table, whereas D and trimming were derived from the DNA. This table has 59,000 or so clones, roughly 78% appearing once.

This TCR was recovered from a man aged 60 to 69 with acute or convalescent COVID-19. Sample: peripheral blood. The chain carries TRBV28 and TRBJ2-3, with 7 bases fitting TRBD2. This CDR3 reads CASSLMGGRGAQYF. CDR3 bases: TGTGCCAGCAGTTTAATGGGCGGGAGAGGTGCGCAGTATTTT.